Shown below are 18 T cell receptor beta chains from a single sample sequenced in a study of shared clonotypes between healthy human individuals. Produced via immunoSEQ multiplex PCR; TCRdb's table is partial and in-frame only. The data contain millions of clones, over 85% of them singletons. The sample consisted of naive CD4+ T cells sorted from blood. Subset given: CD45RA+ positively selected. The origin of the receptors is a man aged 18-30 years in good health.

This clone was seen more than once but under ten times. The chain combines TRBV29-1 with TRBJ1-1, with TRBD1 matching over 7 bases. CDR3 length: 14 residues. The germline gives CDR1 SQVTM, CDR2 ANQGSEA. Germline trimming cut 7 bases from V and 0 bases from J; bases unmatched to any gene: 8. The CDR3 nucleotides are TGCAGCGCCCGACAGGGCACATTGAACACTGAAGCTTTCTTT. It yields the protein CSARQGTLNTEAFF.

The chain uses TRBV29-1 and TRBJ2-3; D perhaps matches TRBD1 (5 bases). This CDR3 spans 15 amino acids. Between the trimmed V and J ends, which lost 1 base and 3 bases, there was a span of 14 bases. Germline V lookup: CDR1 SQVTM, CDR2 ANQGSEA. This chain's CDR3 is CSVEAWGAGTDTQYF. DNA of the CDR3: TGCAGCGTTGAAGCGTGGGGCGCAGGGACAGATACGCAGTATTTT.

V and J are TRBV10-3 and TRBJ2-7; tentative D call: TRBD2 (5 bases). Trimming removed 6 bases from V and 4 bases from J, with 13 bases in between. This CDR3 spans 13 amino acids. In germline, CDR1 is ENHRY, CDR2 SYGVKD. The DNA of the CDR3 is TGTGCCATCAGAGAAGGACGGGAATACGAGCAGTACTTC. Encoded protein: CAIREGREYEQYF.

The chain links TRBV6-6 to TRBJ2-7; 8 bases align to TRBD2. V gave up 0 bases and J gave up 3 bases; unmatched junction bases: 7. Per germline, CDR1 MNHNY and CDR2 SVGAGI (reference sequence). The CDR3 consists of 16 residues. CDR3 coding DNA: TGTGCCAGCAGTTACTCGACGGGGGGGGGCGGCTACGAGCAGTACTTC. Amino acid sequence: CASSYSTGGGGYEQYF.

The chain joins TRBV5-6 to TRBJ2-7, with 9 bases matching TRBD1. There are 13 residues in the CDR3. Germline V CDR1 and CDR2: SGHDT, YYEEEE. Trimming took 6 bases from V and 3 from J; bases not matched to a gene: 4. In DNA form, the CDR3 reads TGTGCCAGCAATGGGGACAGGGTCTACGAGCAGTACTTC. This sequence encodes CASNGDRVYEQYF.

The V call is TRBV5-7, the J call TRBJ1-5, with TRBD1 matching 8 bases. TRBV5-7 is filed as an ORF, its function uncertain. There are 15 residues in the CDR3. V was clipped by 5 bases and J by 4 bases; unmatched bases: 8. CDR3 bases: TGTGCCAGCAGGGCAGGACAGGGTCAAAATCAGCCCCAGCATTTT. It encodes CASRAGQGQNQPQHF.

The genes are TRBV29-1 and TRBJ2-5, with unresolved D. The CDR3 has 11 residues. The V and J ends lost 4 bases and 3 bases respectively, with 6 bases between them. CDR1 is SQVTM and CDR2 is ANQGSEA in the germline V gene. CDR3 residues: CSVAQEETQYF. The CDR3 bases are TGCAGCGTTGCTCAGGAAGAGACCCAGTACTTC. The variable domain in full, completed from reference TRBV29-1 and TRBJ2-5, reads SAVISQKPSRDICQRGTSLTIQCQVDSQVTMMFWYRQQPGQSLTLIATANQGSEATYESGFVIDKFPISRPNLTFSTLTVSNMSPEDSSIYLCSVAQEETQYFGPGTRLLVL.

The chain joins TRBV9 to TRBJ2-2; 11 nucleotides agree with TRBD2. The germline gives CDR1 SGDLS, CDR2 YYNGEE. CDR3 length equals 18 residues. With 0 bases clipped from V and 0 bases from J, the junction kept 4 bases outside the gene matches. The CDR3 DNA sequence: TGTGCCAGCAGCGTAGGGCTAGCGGGGGGCCCGAACACCGGGGAGCTGTTTTTT. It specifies CASSVGLAGGPNTGELFF.

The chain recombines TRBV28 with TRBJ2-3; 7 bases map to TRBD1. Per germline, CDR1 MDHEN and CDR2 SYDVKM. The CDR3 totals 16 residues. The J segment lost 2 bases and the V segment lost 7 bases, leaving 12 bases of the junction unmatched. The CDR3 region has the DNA TGTGCCAGCAACCCGACAGGGTGGTATAACACAGATACGCAGTATTTT. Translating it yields CASNPTGWYNTDTQYF.

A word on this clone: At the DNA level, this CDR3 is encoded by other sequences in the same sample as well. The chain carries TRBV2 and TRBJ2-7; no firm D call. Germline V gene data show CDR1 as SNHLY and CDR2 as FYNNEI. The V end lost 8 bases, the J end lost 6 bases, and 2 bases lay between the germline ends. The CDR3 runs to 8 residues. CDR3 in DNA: TGTGCCAGCGGCGAGCAGTACTTC. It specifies CASGEQYF.

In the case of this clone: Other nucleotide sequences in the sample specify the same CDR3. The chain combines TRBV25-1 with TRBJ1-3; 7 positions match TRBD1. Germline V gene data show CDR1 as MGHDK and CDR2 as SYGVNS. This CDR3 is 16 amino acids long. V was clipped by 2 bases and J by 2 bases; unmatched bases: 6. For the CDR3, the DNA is TGTGCCAGCAGTGAACCGGGACAGATAGCTGGAAACACCATATATTTT. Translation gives CASSEPGQIAGNTIYF.

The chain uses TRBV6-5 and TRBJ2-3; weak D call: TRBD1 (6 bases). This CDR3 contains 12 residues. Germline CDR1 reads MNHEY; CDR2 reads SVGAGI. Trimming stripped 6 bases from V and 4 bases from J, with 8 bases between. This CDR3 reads CASSRQADTQYF. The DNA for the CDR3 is TGTGCCAGCAGCCGACAGGCAGATACGCAGTATTTT.

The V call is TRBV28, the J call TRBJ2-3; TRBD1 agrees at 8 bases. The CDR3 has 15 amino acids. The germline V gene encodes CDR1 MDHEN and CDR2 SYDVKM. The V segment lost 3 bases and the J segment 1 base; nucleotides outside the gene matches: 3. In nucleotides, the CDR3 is TGTGCCAGCAGTTTCCAGGGGGCGGGCACAGATACGCAGTATTTT. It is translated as CASSFQGAGTDTQYF.

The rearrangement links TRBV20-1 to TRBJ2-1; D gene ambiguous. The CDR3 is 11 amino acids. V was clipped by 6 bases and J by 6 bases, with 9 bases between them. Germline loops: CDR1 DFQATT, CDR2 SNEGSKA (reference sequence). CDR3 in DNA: TGCAGTGCCCCAAAGTTCAATGAGCAGTTCTTC. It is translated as CSAPKFNEQFF.

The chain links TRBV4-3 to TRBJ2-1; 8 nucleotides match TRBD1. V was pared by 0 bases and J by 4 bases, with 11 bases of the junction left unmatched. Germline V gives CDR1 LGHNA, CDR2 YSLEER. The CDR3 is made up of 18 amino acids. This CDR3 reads CASSQEMGIGQGYNEQFF. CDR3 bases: TGCGCCAGCAGCCAAGAAATGGGGATCGGACAGGGTTACAATGAGCAGTTCTTC.

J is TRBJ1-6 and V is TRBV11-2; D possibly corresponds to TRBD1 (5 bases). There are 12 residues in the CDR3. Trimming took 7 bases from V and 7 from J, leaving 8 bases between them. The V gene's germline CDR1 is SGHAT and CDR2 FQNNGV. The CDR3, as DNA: TGTGCCAGCATGGGGGGAAATTCACCCCTCCACTTT. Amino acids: CASMGGNSPLHF.

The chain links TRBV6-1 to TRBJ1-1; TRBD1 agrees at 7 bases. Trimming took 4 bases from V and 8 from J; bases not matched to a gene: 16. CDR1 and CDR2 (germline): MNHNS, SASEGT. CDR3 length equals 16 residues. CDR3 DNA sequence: TGTGCCAGCAGTGCCAAAGTGAGACAGGGTAATCCCGAAGCTTTCTTT. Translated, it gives CASSAKVRQGNPEAFF.

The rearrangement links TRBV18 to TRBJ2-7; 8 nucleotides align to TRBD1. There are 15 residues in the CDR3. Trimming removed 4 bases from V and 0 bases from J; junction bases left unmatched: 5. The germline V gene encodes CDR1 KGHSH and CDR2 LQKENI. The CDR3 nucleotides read TGTGCCAGCTCACAGGGACAGGCCCTCTCCTACGAGCAGTACTTC. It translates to CASSQGQALSYEQYF.